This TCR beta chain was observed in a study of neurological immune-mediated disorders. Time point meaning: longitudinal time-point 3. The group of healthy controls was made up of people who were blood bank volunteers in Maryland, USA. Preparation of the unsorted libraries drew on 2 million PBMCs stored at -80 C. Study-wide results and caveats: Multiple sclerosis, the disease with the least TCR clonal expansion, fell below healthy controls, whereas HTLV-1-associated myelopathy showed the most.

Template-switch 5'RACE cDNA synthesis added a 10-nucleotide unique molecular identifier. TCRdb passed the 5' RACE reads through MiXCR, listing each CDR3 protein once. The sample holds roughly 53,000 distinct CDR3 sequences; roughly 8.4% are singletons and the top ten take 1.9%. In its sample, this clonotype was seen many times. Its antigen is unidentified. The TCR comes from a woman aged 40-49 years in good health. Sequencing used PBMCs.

The CDR3 region has the DNA TGTGCCAGCAGCGTAGCGGGACAGAACACTGAAGCTTTCTTT. Translation: CASSVAGQNTEAFF. The chain couples TRBV9 to TRBJ1-1, with a possible D match to TRBD1 (6 bases). The germline V gene has CDR1 SGDLS and CDR2 YYNGEE. The germline V and J ends were trimmed by 0 bases and 1 base, with 7 bases remaining between them. The CDR3 is made up of 14 amino acids.